The rows below give T cell receptor beta chains drawn from one sample of a study of blood T cell repertoires in COVID-19. The assay was immunoSEQ multiplex PCR, and TCRdb's table has in-frame clones only and misses some. The profile shows a few hundred thousand clones, 83% of them singletons. Sequences were obtained from peripheral blood. These receptors were collected from a man aged 55 to 70 who had recovered from COVID-19. Both conserved end residues are part of each CDR3. D genes are given only for firm matches. Size is omitted from some rows. Given values are once, few, many or a class for expanded clones.

-	TRBV5-4	15	TRBJ2-1	TRBD1	CASSLPQGSLAEQFF	TGTGCCAGCAGCTTACCACAGGGGTCCCTGGCTGAGCAGTTCTTC
-	TRBV30	14	TRBJ1-4	-	CAGRVARVGEKLFF	TGTGCCGGTCGGGTGGCCAGGGTGGGCGAAAAACTGTTTTTT
-	TRBV12-3/TRBV12-4	13	TRBJ2-1	TRBD2	CASGRGGPNEQFF	TGTGCCAGCGGGCGGGGGGGCCCCAATGAGCAGTTCTTC
-	TRBV5-6	14	TRBJ1-2	-	CASSLERSAAGYTF	TGTGCCAGCAGCTTGGAGCGGTCCGCGGCGGGCTACACCTTC
-	TRBV5-4	17	TRBJ2-4	TRBD2	CASSHRTGGLAKNIQYF	TGTGCCAGCAGCCATCGGACGGGGGGTTTAGCCAAAAACATTCAGTACTTC
many	TRBV11-2	16	TRBJ2-7	TRBD2	CASSLRTRNRFYEQYF	TGTGCCAGCAGCTTAAGGACTAGAAATCGCTTCTACGAGCAGTACTTC
-	TRBV21-1	14	TRBJ2-5	-	CASSKVPVLVTQYF	TGTGCCAGCAGCAAAGTTCCGGTACTAGTGACCCAGTACTTC
-	TRBV2	16	TRBJ2-7	TRBD2	CASSPRLAGGIYEQYF	TGTGCCAGCAGTCCCAGACTAGCGGGAGGAATCTACGAGCAGTACTTC
-	TRBV6-5	14	TRBJ1-1	-	CASRAGNRDTEAFF	TGTGCCAGCAGAGCTGGTAATCGGGACACTGAAGCTTTCTTT
-	TRBV6-5	11	TRBJ1-1	-	CASSLGRSAFF	TGTGCCAGCTCCCTGGGCAGGTCCGCTTTCTTT
-	TRBV5-1	15	TRBJ2-7	-	CASSSVGGSVDEQYF	TGCGCCAGCAGCTCGGTAGGTGGGAGTGTGGACGAGCAGTACTTC
-	TRBV29-1	13	TRBJ1-4	-	CSVGTPRGEKLFF	TGCAGCGTTGGGACCCCACGGGGTGAAAAACTGTTTTTT
-	TRBV5-8	16	TRBJ2-1	TRBD2	CAGGGLAGNYNNEQFF	TGTGCCGGCGGGGGCCTAGCGGGCAACTATAACAATGAGCAGTTCTTC
-	TRBV10-2	13	TRBJ2-7	-	CASKRGPAYEQYF	TGCGCCAGCAAAAGGGGCCCCGCCTACGAGCAGTACTTC
-	TRBV7-2	15	TRBJ2-4	TRBD2	CASSFQPGLADIQYF	TGTGCCAGCAGCTTTCAGCCGGGACTAGCGGACATTCAGTACTTC
-	TRBV6-4	12	TRBJ2-7	-	CASTKDSYEQYF	TGTGCCAGCACGAAGGACAGCTACGAGCAGTACTTC
-	TRBV6-5	14	TRBJ1-4	-	CASWGGTLNEKLFF	TGTGCCAGCTGGGGAGGGACGTTGAATGAAAAACTGTTTTTT
-	TRBV5-1	13	TRBJ2-1	-	CASSARTPNEQFF	TGCGCCAGCAGCGCTCGGACTCCAAATGAGCAGTTCTTC
few	TRBV5-4	12	TRBJ2-1	-	CASSPSSREQFF	TGTGCCAGCAGCCCGTCCAGTCGTGAGCAGTTCTTC
once	TRBV6-1	16	TRBJ1-4	-	CASSEPGQTTNEKLFF	TGTGCCAGCAGTGAACCCGGACAGACAACTAATGAAAAACTGTTTTTT
-	TRBV7-2	16	TRBJ2-1	TRBD1	CASSLVGTGGANEQFF	TGTGCCAGCAGCTTAGTAGGGACAGGGGGGGCCAATGAGCAGTTCTTC
-	TRBV6-2/TRBV6-3	15	TRBJ2-1	TRBD2	CASSGLAGADNEQFF	TGTGCCAGCAGCGGTTTAGCGGGGGCCGACAATGAGCAGTTCTTC
-	TRBV4-1	15	TRBJ1-5	TRBD1	CASSSRITGDQPQHF	TGCGCCAGCAGCTCCCGAATTACAGGGGATCAGCCCCAGCATTTT